This TCR beta chain was recorded in a study of early T cells in non-severe SARS-CoV-2 infection (dated by TCRdb to about 2021). For the study in its entirety: Because TCR sequencing relied on bulk RNA taken from unsorted whole blood, pairing of alpha and beta chains was not possible. General study outcomes and caveats: VDJdb matching was skewed toward anti-spike CD8 responses and likely underestimated virus-specific expansions by missing private and CD4 specificities.

This clonotype was detected ten times or more. Which antigen it targets is not known. No base quality information exists; no much larger clone differs at one position. From cysteine to phenylalanine, the CDR3 is 15 amino acids long. Only the CDR3 part of the read is kept: 45 bases, read in frame from the first base. Per the germline V gene, SGHRS is the CDR1 and YFSETQ is the CDR2. V gives up 5 bases and J gives up 2 bases, and the segment between their germline ends measures 16 bases. Library creation used 5' RACE. The sequencer was a NextSeq 500. The TCR library protocol attached unique molecular identifiers to individual cDNA molecules to correct for sequencing error and PCR bias. Both TCR alpha and beta chains were sequenced, and tight co-correlation was observed between alpha and beta sequence abundances in each sample. The paper's processing steps were these. V gene, J gene and CDR3 annotation of TCR sequences was performed with Decombinator V4. TCRs were defined as expanded if a significant change between any two time points was detected under a Poisson model with p below 0.0001. Abundances of TCRs were expressed as counts per million after normalisation to the total number of TCRs sequenced in each sample. TRAV1-2 paired with TRAJ12, TRAJ20 or TRAJ33 defined MAIT TCRs, while TRAV10 paired with TRAJ18 defined iNKT TCRs. VDJdb, accessed on 1 November 2021, was searched for TCRs annotated for CMV, EBV and SARS-CoV-2, and TCRs annotated for more than one antigen were excluded. TCRdb handled the public reads itself, with Q25 trimming in fastp and clone calling in MiXCR, and kept productive beta chains. Here each entry gathers all rows of one CDR3 protein and keeps the most common genes and DNA. The authors' filters were not applied to this entry. The table for this sample lists approximately 52,000 distinct CDR3 sequences; over 7% of them were counted only once. The ten largest clones capture 9.4% of the sample.

This was a case-control study nested in a cohort of healthcare workers in London, UK, who had nasopharyngeal swab PCR tests and blood samples taken every week. Healthcare workers were recruited during the week of the UK lockdown, between 23 and 31 March 2020, and followed weekly for up to 16 weeks. Specimen: whole blood. The receptor's source is an adult who was a healthcare worker with PCR-confirmed SARS-CoV-2 infection or an uninfected control (not recorded which). This sequence uses TRBV5-1 and TRBJ1-1; the D segment could be TRBD1, given 6 matching bases. The CDR3 is CASRAPGTPNTEAFF. The DNA is TGCGCCAGCAGGGCCCCCGGGACACCTAACACTGAAGCTTTCTTT.